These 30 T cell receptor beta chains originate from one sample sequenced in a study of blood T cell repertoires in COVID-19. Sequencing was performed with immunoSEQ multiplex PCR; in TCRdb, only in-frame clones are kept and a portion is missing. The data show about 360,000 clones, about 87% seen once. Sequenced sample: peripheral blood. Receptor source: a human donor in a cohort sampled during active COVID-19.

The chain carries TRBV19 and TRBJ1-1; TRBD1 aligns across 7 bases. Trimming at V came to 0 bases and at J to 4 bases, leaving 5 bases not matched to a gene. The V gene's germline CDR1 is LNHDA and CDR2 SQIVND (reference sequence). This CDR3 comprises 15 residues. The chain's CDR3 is CASSIDVNRGTEAFF. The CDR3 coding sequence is TGTGCCAGTAGTATAGATGTTAACAGGGGCACTGAAGCTTTCTTT.

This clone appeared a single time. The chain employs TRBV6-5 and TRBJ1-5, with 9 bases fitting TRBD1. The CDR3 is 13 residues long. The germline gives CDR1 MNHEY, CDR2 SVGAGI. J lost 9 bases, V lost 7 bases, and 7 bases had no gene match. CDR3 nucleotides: TGTGCCAGCATGCTGGGACAGGGCTCGCCCCAGCATTTT. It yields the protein CASMLGQGSPQHF.

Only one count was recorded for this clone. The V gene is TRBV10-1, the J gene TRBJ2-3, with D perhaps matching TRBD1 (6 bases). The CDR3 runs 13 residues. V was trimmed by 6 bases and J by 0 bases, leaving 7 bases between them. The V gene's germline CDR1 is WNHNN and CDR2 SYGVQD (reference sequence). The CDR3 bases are TGCGCCAGCAGCGGACAGAGCACAGATACGCAGTATTTT. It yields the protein CASSGQSTDTQYF.

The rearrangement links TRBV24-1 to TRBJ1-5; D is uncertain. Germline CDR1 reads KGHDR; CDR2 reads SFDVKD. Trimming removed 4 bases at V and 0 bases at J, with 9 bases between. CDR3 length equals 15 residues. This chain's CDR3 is CATSEGAVSNQPQHF. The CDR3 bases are TGTGCCACCAGTGAAGGAGCAGTTAGCAATCAGCCCCAGCATTTT.

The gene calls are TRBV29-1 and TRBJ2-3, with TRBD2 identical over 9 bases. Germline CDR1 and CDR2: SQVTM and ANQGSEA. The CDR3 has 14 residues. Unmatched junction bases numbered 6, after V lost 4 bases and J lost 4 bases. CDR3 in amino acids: CSVGVAGASDTQYF. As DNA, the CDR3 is TGCAGCGTTGGGGTAGCGGGAGCGTCAGATACGCAGTATTTT.

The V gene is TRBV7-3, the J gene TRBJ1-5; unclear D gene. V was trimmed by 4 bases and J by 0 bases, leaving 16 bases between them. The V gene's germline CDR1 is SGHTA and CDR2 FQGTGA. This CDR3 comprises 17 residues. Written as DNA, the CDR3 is TGTGCCAGCAGCTCTACAGTTGTCCCACATAGCAATCAGCCCCAGCATTTT. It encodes CASSSTVVPHSNQPQHF.

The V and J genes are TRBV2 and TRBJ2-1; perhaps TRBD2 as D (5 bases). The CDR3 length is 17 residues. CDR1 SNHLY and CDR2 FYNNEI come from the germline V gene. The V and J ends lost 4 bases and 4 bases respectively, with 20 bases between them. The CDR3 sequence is CASSVVFPPSSYNEQFF. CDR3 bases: TGTGCCAGCAGTGTGGTCTTTCCCCCTAGCAGTTACAATGAGCAGTTCTTC.

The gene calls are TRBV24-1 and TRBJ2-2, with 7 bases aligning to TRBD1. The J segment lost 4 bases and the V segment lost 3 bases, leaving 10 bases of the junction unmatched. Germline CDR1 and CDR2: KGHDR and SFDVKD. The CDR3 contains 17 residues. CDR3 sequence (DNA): TGTGCCACCAGTGATGGAGGACAGGCGGGCGGCACCGGGGAGCTGTTTTTT. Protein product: CATSDGGQAGGTGELFF.

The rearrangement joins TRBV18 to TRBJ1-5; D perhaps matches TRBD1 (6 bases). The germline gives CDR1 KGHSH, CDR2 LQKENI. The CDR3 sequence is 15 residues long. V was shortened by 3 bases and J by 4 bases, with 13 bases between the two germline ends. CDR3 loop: CASSPQTGSNQPQHF. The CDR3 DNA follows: TGTGCCAGCTCACCGCAGACAGGTTCTAATCAGCCCCAGCATTTT.

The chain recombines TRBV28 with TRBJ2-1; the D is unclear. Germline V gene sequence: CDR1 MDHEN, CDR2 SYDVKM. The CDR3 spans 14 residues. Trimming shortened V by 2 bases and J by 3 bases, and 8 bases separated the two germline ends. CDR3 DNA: TGTGCCAGCAGTTTAATTATCAGCTACAATGAGCAGTTCTTC. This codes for CASSLIISYNEQFF.

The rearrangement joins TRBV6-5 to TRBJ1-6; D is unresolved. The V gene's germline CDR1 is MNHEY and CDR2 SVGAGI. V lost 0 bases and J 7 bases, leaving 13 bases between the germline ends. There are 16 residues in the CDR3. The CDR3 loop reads CASSYSGSGVNSPLHF. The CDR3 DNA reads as TGTGCCAGCAGTTACTCTGGGTCAGGCGTCAATTCACCCCTCCACTTT.

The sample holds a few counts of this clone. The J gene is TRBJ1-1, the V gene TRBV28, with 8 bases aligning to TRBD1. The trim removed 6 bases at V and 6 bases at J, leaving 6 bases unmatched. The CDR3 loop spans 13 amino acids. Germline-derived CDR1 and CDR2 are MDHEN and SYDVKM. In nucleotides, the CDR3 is TGTGCCAGCAGACGACAGGGGATACCTGAAGCTTTCTTT. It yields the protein CASRRQGIPEAFF.

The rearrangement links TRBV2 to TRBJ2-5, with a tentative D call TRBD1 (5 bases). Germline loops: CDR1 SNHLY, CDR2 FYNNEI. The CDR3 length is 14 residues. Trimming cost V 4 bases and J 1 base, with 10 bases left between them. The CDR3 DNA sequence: TGTGCCAGCAGTGGGGGCAGGCCCCAAGAGACCCAGTACTTC. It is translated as CASSGGRPQETQYF. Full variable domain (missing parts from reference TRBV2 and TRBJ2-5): EPEVTQTPSHQVTQMGQEVILRCVPISNHLYFYWYRQILGQKVEFLVSFYNNEISEKSEIFDDQFSVERPDGSNFTLKIRSTKLEDSAMYFCASSGGRPQETQYFGPGTRLLVL.

CDR3 in amino acids: CSVQRQYEQYF. CDR3 DNA: TGCAGTGTCCAGCGGCAATACGAGCAGTACTTC. The V gene is TRBV20-1, the J gene TRBJ2-7, with a tentative D call TRBD2 (5 bases). CDR1 and CDR2 (germline): DFQATT, SNEGSKA (reference sequence). V was clipped by 7 bases and J by 4 bases, with 11 bases between them. The CDR3 runs 11 residues.

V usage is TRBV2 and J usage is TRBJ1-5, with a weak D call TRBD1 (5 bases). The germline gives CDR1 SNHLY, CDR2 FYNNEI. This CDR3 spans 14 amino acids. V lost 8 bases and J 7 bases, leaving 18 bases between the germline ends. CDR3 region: CASGRGGFDQPQHF. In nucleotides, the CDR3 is TGTGCCAGCGGCCGGGGGGGATTTGACCAGCCCCAGCATTTT.

DNA of the CDR3: TGTGCCAGCAGCGGGTCGAGCGGGCCCACAGATACGCAGTATTTT. Its protein is CASSGSSGPTDTQYF. The V gene is TRBV9, the J gene TRBJ2-3, with TRBD2 as a possible D gene (6 bases). This CDR3 contains 15 residues. Trimming shortened V by 3 bases and J by 2 bases, and 13 bases separated the two germline ends. Per the germline V gene, CDR1 is SGDLS and CDR2 is YYNGEE. The whole variable domain, remainder taken from reference TRBV9 and TRBJ2-3, is DSGVTQTPKHLITATGQRVTLRCSPRSGDLSVYWYQQSLDQGLQFLIQYYNGEERAKGNILERFSAQQFPDLHSELNLSSLELGDSALYFCASSGSSGPTDTQYFGPGTRLTVL.

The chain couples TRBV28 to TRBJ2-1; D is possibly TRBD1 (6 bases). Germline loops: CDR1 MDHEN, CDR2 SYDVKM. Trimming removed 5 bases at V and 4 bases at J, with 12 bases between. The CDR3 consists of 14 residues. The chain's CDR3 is CASSPQGHYNEQFF. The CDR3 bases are TGTGCCAGCAGTCCCCAGGGGCATTACAATGAGCAGTTCTTC.

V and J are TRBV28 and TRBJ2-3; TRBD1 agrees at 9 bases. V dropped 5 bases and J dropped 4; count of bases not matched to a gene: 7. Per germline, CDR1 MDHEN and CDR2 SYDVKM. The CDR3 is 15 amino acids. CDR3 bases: TGTGCCAGCAGTCTCGGACAGGGGATGGCAGATACGCAGTATTTT. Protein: CASSLGQGMADTQYF.

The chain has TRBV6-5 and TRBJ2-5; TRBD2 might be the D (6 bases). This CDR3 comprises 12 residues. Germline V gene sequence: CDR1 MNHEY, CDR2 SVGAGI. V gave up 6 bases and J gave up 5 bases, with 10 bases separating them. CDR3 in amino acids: CASSPGRETQYF. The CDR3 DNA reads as TGTGCCAGCAGCCCAGGGAGGGAGACCCAGTACTTC.

The CDR3 loop reads CASSRQGNNSPLHF. The CDR3 nucleotides are TGTGCCAGCAGTCGACAGGGCAACAATTCACCCCTCCACTTT. V and J are TRBV11-1 and TRBJ1-6, with TRBD1 identical over 7 bases. Germline loops: CDR1 SGHAT, CDR2 FQDESV (reference sequence). J gave up 7 bases and V 6 bases, and 6 bases lay outside the gene matches. CDR3 length equals 14 residues.

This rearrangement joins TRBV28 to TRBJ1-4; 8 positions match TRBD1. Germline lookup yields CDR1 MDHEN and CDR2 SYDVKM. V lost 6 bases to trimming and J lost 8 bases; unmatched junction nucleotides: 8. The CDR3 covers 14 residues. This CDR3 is CASSSDRVGEKLFF. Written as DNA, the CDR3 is TGTGCCAGCAGCTCGGACAGGGTAGGGGAAAAACTGTTTTTT. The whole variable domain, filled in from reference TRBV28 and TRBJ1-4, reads DVKVTQSSRYLVKRTGEKVFLECVQDMDHENMFWYRQDPGLGLRLIYFSYDVKMKEKGDIPEGYSVSREKKERFSLILESASTNQTSMYLCASSSDRVGEKLFFGSGTQLSVL.

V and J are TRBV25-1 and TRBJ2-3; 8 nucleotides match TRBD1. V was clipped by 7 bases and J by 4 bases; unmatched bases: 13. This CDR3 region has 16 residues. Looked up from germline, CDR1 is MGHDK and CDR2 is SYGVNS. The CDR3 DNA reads TGTGCCAGCACAACCAACCAGGGGGCGAGCGCAGATACGCAGTATTTT. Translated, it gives CASTTNQGASADTQYF. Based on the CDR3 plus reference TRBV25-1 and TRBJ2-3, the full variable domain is EADIYQTPRYLVIGTGKKITLECSQTMGHDKMYWYQQDPGMELHLIHYSYGVNSTEKGDLSSESTVSRIRTEHFPLTLESARPSHTSQYLCASTTNQGASADTQYFGPGTRLTVL.

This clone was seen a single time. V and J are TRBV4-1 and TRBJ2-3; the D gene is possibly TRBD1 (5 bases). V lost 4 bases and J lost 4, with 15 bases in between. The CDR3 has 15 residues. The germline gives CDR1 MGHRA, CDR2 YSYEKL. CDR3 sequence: CASSRGLGYADTQYF. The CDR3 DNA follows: TGCGCCAGCAGCCGGGGCTTGGGTTACGCAGATACGCAGTATTTT.

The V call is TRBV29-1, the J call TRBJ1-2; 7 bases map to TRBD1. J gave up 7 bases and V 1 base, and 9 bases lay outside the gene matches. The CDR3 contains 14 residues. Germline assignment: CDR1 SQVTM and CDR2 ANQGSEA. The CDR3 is CSVEAVRQGSGYTF. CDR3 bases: TGCAGCGTTGAAGCGGTACGACAGGGTAGTGGCTACACCTTC.

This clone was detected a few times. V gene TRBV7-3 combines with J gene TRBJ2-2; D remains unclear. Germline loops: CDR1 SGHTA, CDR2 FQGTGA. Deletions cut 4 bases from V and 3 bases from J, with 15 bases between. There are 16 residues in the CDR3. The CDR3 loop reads CASSSNGGRYTGELFF. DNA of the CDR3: TGTGCCAGCAGCTCGAATGGTGGTAGATACACCGGGGAGCTGTTTTTT.

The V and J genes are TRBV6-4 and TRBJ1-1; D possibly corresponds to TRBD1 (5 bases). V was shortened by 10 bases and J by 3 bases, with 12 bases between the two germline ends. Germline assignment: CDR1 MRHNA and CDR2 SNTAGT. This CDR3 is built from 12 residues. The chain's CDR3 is CAKKRGHTEAFF. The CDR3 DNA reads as TGTGCCAAGAAAAGGGGTCACACTGAAGCTTTCTTT.

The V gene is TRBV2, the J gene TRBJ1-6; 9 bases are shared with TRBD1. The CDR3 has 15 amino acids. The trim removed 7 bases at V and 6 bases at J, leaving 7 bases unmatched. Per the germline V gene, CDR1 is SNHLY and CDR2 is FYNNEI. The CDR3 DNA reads TGTGCCAGCATTATGGACAGGGGTGGTAATTCACCCCTCCACTTT. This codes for CASIMDRGGNSPLHF.

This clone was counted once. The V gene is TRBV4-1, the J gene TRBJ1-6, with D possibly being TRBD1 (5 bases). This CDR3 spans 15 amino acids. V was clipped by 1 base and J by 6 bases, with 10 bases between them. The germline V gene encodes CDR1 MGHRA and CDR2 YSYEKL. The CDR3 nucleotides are TGCGCCAGCAGCCAAGGCCGGACAATTAATTCACCCCTCCACTTT. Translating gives CASSQGRTINSPLHF.

The CDR3 spells CASSRDSSDTQYF. Here the CDR3 DNA reads TGTGCCAGCAGCCGGGACAGTTCAGATACGCAGTATTTT. The V and J genes are TRBV11-3 and TRBJ2-3; 7 bases align to TRBD1. Trimming at V came to 5 bases and at J to 4 bases, leaving 3 bases not matched to a gene. The CDR3 covers 13 residues. Germline V CDR1 and CDR2: SGHNT, YENEEA.

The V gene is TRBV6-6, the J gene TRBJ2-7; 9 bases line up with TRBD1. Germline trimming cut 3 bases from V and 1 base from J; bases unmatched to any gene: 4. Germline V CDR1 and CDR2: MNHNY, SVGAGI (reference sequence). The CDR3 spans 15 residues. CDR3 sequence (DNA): TGTGCCAGCAGTTATCCTGGACAGGGGTCCTACGAGCAGTACTTC. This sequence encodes CASSYPGQGSYEQYF.